This record covers a single T cell receptor beta chain. Per the study methods: Amplifying reference gene primers gave estimates of nucleated cell counts. Measured with immunoSEQ multiplex PCR; TCRdb has only the in-frame clones, and not every one. V and J calls and clone size are given by that table; D and trimming were obtained from the DNA. The table has about 350,000 clones, approximately 86% seen once. The data stem from a study of blood T cell repertoires in COVID-19. Study details: Acute and convalescent COVID-19 samples came from the United States, Italy and Spain. From T cells, B-cell-depleted T cells, or PBMCs came the material, which was cDNA or gDNA.

The CDR3 loop spans 13 amino acids. The V and J ends lost 5 bases and 14 bases respectively, with 16 bases between them. In germline, CDR1 is SGHTA, CDR2 FQGNSA. The Seattle patients joined while their infection was active and were tracked longitudinally afterward. The origin of this receptor is a woman in her fifties or sixties with COVID-19, enrolled during active disease. The chain combines TRBV7-2 with TRBJ1-6, with D possibly TRBD1 on 6 matching bases. Specimen: peripheral blood. The CDR3 region has the DNA TGTGCCAGCAGCGCCGGGACACAGCTGGCCCTCCACTTT. Amino acid sequence: CASSAGTQLALHF.